The rows below give T cell receptor beta chains drawn from one sample of a study of cytomegalovirus exposure and HLA in healthy donors. The repertoire was sequenced with immunoSEQ multiplex PCR; TCRdb's copy has only in-frame clones and lacks some. The data include 60,000 to 70,000 clones; the top ten clones carry approximately 5.3%. Material for sequencing was PBMCs. All receptors come from a young man in good health and CMV-seropositive. The CDR3 runs from the conserved cysteine through the conserved F or W. A D gene is named only where the DNA matches it firmly.

>TRBV6-1|TRBJ2-7|TRBD1
CASSEAGGTGSYEQYF
TGTGCCAGCAGTGAAGCTGGGGGGACAGGCTCCTACGAGCAGTACTTC
>TRBV6-5|TRBJ2-7|-
CARSYGTEQYF
TGTGCCAGAAGTTACGGGACAGAGCAGTACTTC
>TRBV4-1|TRBJ2-7|TRBD2
CASSRAGVGSYEQYF
TGCGCCAGCAGCCGGGCGGGAGTCGGCTCCTACGAGCAGTACTTC
>TRBV18|TRBJ2-2|-
CASSPGSRANTGELFF
TGTGCCAGCTCACCCGGGTCCCGGGCGAACACCGGGGAGCTGTTTTTT
>TRBV7-9|TRBJ1-5|-
CASSLGQGTQPQHF
TGTGCCAGCAGCTTAGGGCAGGGAACTCAGCCCCAGCATTTT
>TRBV14|TRBJ1-4|TRBD1
CASSQGGTGGSEKLFF
TGTGCCAGCAGCCAAGGAGGGACAGGGGGATCTGAAAAACTGTTTTTT
>TRBV30|TRBJ2-7|TRBD1
CAWAGQATYEQYF
TGTGCCTGGGCCGGACAGGCCACCTACGAGCAGTACTTC
>TRBV14|TRBJ1-2|TRBD1
CASSMFGQGYGYTF
TGTGCCAGCAGCATGTTCGGACAGGGCTATGGCTACACCTTC
>TRBV6-6|TRBJ2-1|-
CATNRESREQFF
TGTGCCACCAACCGCGAGTCTCGTGAGCAGTTCTTC
>TRBV4-2|TRBJ2-7|TRBD1
CASTGWTGGAYEQYF
TGTGCCAGCACCGGGTGGACAGGGGGCGCCTACGAGCAGTACTTC
>TRBV30|TRBJ2-7|-
CAWGEQGFSYEQYF
TGTGCCTGGGGGGAACAGGGATTCTCCTACGAGCAGTACTTC
>TRBV7-9|TRBJ1-6|TRBD1
CASSLGQGTTNSPLHF
TGTGCCAGCAGCCTCGGACAGGGTACGACTAATTCACCCCTCCACTTT
>TRBV7-7|TRBJ2-2|TRBD1
CASSLPFGDRTTGELFF
TGTGCTAGCAGCTTACCGTTCGGGGACAGAACCACCGGGGAGCTGTTTTTT
>TRBV6-5|TRBJ1-5|-
CASRGGINQPQHF
TGTGCCAGCAGGGGGGGAATCAATCAGCCCCAGCATTTT
>TRBV30|TRBJ1-5|-
CAWSVLGRVNQPQHF
TGTGCCTGGAGTGTACTAGGGCGGGTGAATCAGCCCCAGCATTTT
>TRBV6-6|TRBJ2-3|TRBD2
CASYREASTDTQYF
TGTGCCAGCTATCGGGAGGCGAGCACAGATACGCAGTATTTT
>TRBV13|TRBJ2-5|-
CASSERASEGTQYF
TGTGCCAGCAGCGAGAGGGCGAGCGAAGGGACCCAGTACTTC
>TRBV6-1|TRBJ2-5|TRBD2
CASLSNAGGETQYF
TGTGCCAGCCTCTCAAACGCGGGAGGGGAGACCCAGTACTTC
>TRBV6-5|TRBJ2-7|TRBD2
CASSYSGGRTHEQYF
TGTGCCAGCAGTTACTCGGGCGGGAGGACCCACGAGCAGTACTTC
>TRBV7-7|TRBJ2-7|TRBD2
CASSPAGLAGDYEQYF
TGTGCTAGCAGCCCAGCAGGACTAGCGGGAGACTACGAGCAGTACTTC
>TRBV30|TRBJ1-6|TRBD1
CAWSSGTGGSPLHF
TGTGCCTGGAGCAGCGGGACAGGGGGATCACCCCTCCACTTT
>TRBV19|TRBJ2-5|-
CASSISIASRETQYF
TGTGCCAGTAGTATCTCTATAGCGTCTCGTGAGACCCAGTACTTC
>TRBV30|TRBJ2-7|-
CASGGQVNEQYF
TGTGCCTCAGGGGGGCAGGTGAACGAGCAGTACTTC
>TRBV4-1|TRBJ2-1|-
CASSVTDHTYNEQFF
TGCGCCAGCAGCGTAACAGACCACACCTACAATGAGCAGTTCTTC
>TRBV5-1|TRBJ2-1|TRBD2
CASSLDSHGVLAGATDNEQFF
TGCGCCAGCAGCTTGGATTCCCACGGTGTGCTAGCGGGAGCCACCGACAATGAGCAGTTCTTC
>TRBV9|TRBJ1-1|-
CASSYRYGGTEAFF
TGTGCCAGCAGCTACAGGTATGGTGGCACTGAAGCTTTCTTT
>TRBV30|TRBJ1-2|-
CAWSRTAEGYGYTF
TGTGCCTGGAGTCGGACAGCCGAGGGCTATGGCTACACCTTC
>TRBV7-3|TRBJ1-1|TRBD1
CASSLGTGLNTEAFF
TGTGCCAGCAGCTTAGGGACAGGTCTGAACACTGAAGCTTTCTTT
>TRBV18|TRBJ1-6|-
CASSQSYSNSPLHF
TGTGCCAGCTCGCAAAGTTATTCTAATTCACCCCTACACTTT
>TRBV11-2|TRBJ2-7|-
CASSLRTDYEQYF
TGTGCCAGCAGCTTGAGGACAGACTACGAGCAGTACTTC
>TRBV21-1|TRBJ2-2|-
CASSKVVASGVGELFF
TGTGCCAGCAGCAAAGTAGTGGCTAGCGGCGTCGGGGAGCTGTTTTTT
>TRBV30|TRBJ2-7|-
CAWSPHTYEQYF
TGTGCCTGGAGTCCCCACACCTACGAGCAGTACTTC
>TRBV6-1|TRBJ2-1|TRBD2
CATTLAGGPYNEQFF
TGTGCCACCACATTAGCGGGGGGGCCCTACAATGAGCAGTTCTTC
>TRBV6-5|TRBJ1-5|-
CASSYGGDSNQPQHF
TGTGCCAGCAGTTATGGAGGGGATAGCAATCAGCCCCAGCATTTT
>TRBV11-2|TRBJ2-7|-
CASSLGGSYEQYF
TGTGCCAGCAGCTTAGGAGGGTCCTACGAGCAGTACTTC
>TRBV2|TRBJ1-4|-
CASSEGVIGPEKLFF
TGTGCCAGCAGCGAGGGGGTTATTGGCCCAGAAAAACTGTTTTTT
>TRBV6-5|TRBJ1-2|-
CASSPQGPNYGYTF
TGTGCCAGCAGTCCACAGGGTCCTAACTATGGCTACACCTTC
>TRBV10-3|TRBJ2-1|-
CATETEIYNEQFF
TGTGCCACCGAGACAGAAATCTACAATGAGCAGTTCTTC
>TRBV6-5|TRBJ2-7|TRBD2
CASSYSTAGVYEQYF
TGTGCCAGCAGTTACTCTACGGCGGGAGTCTACGAGCAGTACTTC
>TRBV30|TRBJ1-4|-
CAWGRGIGTNEKLFF
TGTGCCTGGGGCCGCGGGATAGGGACTAATGAAAAACTGTTTTTT
>TRBV9|TRBJ1-3|TRBD1
CASSEGTAIYSGNTIYF
TGTGCCAGCAGCGAGGGGACAGCCATTTACTCTGGAAACACCATATATTTT
>TRBV7-2|TRBJ1-2|TRBD1
CASSLVGGTYGYTF
TGTGCTAGCAGCTTAGTAGGGGGCACCTATGGCTACACCTTC
>TRBV29-1|TRBJ2-7|TRBD1
CSVATGTGSYEQYF
TGCAGCGTTGCGACCGGGACAGGGTCATACGAGCAGTACTTC